This T cell receptor beta chain was captured in a study of blood T cell repertoires in COVID-19. Study-wide context: Spain, Italy and the United States supplied samples that represented acute and convalescent COVID-19. T cells, B-cell-depleted T cells, or PBMCs supplied cDNA or gDNA.

As originally analysed: Researchers report that nucleated cell counts were estimated from reference gene primer amplification. The repertoire was sequenced with immunoSEQ multiplex PCR; TCRdb's copy has only in-frame clones and lacks some. The DNA gave D and trimming, while V, J and clone size come from that table. The table lists fewer than 400,000 clones, 85% of them singletons, with roughly 3.9% in the top ten. The V end was cut by 4 bases, the J end by 5 bases, with 14 bases between. Germline values: CDR1 MDHEN, CDR2 SYDVKM. The CDR3 runs 14 residues. The V call is TRBV28, the J call TRBJ1-2, with a tentative D call TRBD1 (6 bases). This clonotype was obtained from a woman younger than 30 with acute or convalescent COVID-19. The sample was peripheral blood. CDR3 coding DNA: TGTGCCAGCAGTTCGTTACAGGGATTTTATGGCTACACCTTC. Its translation: CASSSLQGFYGYTF.